One and the same sample provided the 29 T cell receptor beta chains below, sequenced in a study of T-cell memory formation after mild COVID-19. TCRdb recomputed calls from the 5' RACE reads with MiXCR, one row per CDR3 protein. The sample has over 120,000 distinct CDR3 sequences, around 5.8% seen once. Sequenced input: PBMCs or a T cell subset sorted from them (not recorded which). These TCRs come from an adult woman who had mild COVID-19 (a few samples of this study predate the infection). Cell type and time point are not known.

V and J are TRBV6-1 and TRBJ2-2; D gene unclear. V was trimmed by 7 bases and J by 6 bases, leaving 6 bases between them. The CDR3 contains 11 residues. Germline CDR1 is MNHNS and CDR2 is SASEGT. The CDR3 sequence: CASNGAGELFF. The CDR3 DNA follows: TGTGCCAGCAATGGGGCCGGGGAGCTGTTTTTT.

In this sample, this clonotype turned up many times. The chain recombines TRBV25-1 with TRBJ2-2; 7 bases line up with TRBD2. Per germline, CDR1 MGHDK and CDR2 SYGVNS. CDR3 length: 16 residues. V trimming: 7 bases; J trimming: 4 bases; junction bases outside the gene matches: 12. CDR3 protein: CASTVGGSGITGELFF. The CDR3 region has the DNA TGTGCCAGCACGGTGGGCGGGAGTGGGATCACCGGGGAGCTGTTTTTT.

This clonotype was counted ten times or more. V usage is TRBV20-1 and J usage is TRBJ2-3, with 14 nucleotides matching TRBD2. J was trimmed by 4 bases and V by 4 bases; bases with no gene match: 7. Germline CDR1 DFQATT, CDR2 SNEGSKA (reference sequence). This CDR3 comprises 16 residues. The CDR3 coding sequence is TGCAGTGCTACCCGGACTAGCGGGGGGATCTCAGATACGCAGTATTTT. Translated, it gives CSATRTSGGISDTQYF.

The CDR3 bases are TGTGCCAGCACCCTAATGAGAGCAAGCGGTGGGGGCTACACCTTC. The encoded protein is CASTLMRASGGGYTF. The chain combines TRBV12-3 or TRBV12-4 with TRBJ1-2; D is unresolved. V was cut by 7 bases and J by 8 bases, with 23 bases left in between. There are 15 residues in the CDR3.

The gene calls are TRBV20-1 and TRBJ1-1; tentative D call: TRBD1 (6 bases). The CDR3 has 14 amino acids. Trimming left V 2 bases short and J 4 bases short, with 14 bases between. In germline, CDR1 is DFQATT, CDR2 SNEGSKA (reference sequence). The chain's CDR3 is CSARMEGGSTEAFF. CDR3 bases: TGCAGTGCTAGAATGGAGGGGGGGAGCACTGAAGCTTTCTTT.

J is TRBJ2-2 and V is TRBV11-3, with 10 bases that match TRBD2. Looked up from germline, CDR1 is SGHNT and CDR2 is YENEEA. The ends lost 7 bases at V and 4 bases at J; junction bases unmatched: 6. This CDR3 is built from 15 residues. Here the CDR3 DNA reads TGTGCCAGCAATGGACTAGCGGATCCCACCGGGGAGCTGTTTTTT. The encoded protein is CASNGLADPTGELFF.

This clonotype showed up many times. The J gene is TRBJ1-5, the V gene TRBV29-1, with D unclear. The germline gives CDR1 SQVTM, CDR2 ANQGSEA. The CDR3 has 13 residues. V lost 6 bases and J 2 bases, leaving 11 bases between the germline ends. The chain's CDR3 is CSVAGTGNQPQHF. Here the CDR3 DNA reads TGCAGCGTGGCCGGCACTGGCAATCAGCCCCAGCATTTT.

In this sample, this clonotype turned up many times. The rearrangement links TRBV12-3 or TRBV12-4 to TRBJ2-1; D is perhaps TRBD1 (7 bases). The CDR3 spans 13 residues. Trimming left V 9 bases short and J 9 bases short, with 18 bases between. The CDR3 region has the DNA TGTGCCAGTCACGGGACAGCGGGTTTTGAGCAGTTCTTC. As protein: CASHGTAGFEQFF.

This clonotype was counted a few times. The chain joins TRBV5-1 to TRBJ2-6; no definite D call. The CDR3 contains 15 residues. Germline assignment: CDR1 SGHRS and CDR2 YFSETQ. Trimming removed 4 bases at V and 2 bases at J, with 10 bases between. This chain's CDR3 is CASSMSGTGANVLTF. The CDR3 DNA reads TGCGCCAGCAGCATGTCTGGGACTGGGGCCAACGTCCTGACTTTC.

The table lists this clonotype with a few counts. DNA of the CDR3: TGTGCCAGCAGCTTAGGAAGACAGGTTGCAGGTGAAAAACTGTTTTTT. This gives the protein CASSLGRQVAGEKLFF. The chain carries TRBV7-8 and TRBJ1-4; D is perhaps TRBD1 (6 bases). The CDR3 length is 16 residues. Trimming stripped 1 base from V and 7 bases from J, with 16 bases between. The germline V gene has CDR1 SGHVS and CDR2 FQNEAQ.

With respect to this clonotype: Because the CDR3 is missing its conserved closing phenylalanine or tryptophan, this is likely a read error. The genes are TRBV5-1 and TRBJ2-1; D is uncertain. Trimming took off 0 bases at V and 4 bases at J, with 8 bases between the two ends. CDR1 is SGHRS and CDR2 is YFSETQ in the germline V gene. The CDR3 contains 14 residues. CDR3 nucleotides: TGCGCCAGCAGCTTGGCCCCAGATTACAATGAGCAGTTCTTA. Its protein product is CASSLAPDYNEQFL.

This clonotype came up many times. The chain uses TRBV2 and TRBJ1-4; D possibly corresponds to TRBD1 (6 bases). Per the germline V gene, CDR1 is SNHLY and CDR2 is FYNNEI. This CDR3 spans 16 amino acids. V shed 3 bases and J shed 0 bases, with 11 bases lying between them. The CDR3 bases are TGTGCCAGCAGTGAGTGGACAGAACCAACTAATGAAAAACTGTTTTTT. This sequence encodes CASSEWTEPTNEKLFF.

At least ten counts were recorded for this clonotype. This chain joins TRBV5-6 and TRBJ2-5; 8 bases align to TRBD2. V shed 0 bases, J shed 5 bases, and the junction held 0 bases outside the gene matches. CDR1 and CDR2 from the germline V gene are SGHDT and YYEEEE. This CDR3 contains 13 residues. The CDR3 protein is CASSLVAGETQYF. The DNA for the CDR3 is TGTGCCAGCAGCTTGGTAGCGGGGGAGACCCAGTACTTC.

This clonotype was observed a handful of times. This sequence joins TRBV20-1 and TRBJ1-2; D perhaps matches TRBD1 (6 bases). This CDR3 comprises 17 residues. Germline CDR1 is DFQATT and CDR2 is SNEGSKA (reference sequence). The V end was cut by 6 bases, the J end by 6 bases, with 29 bases between. The CDR3 DNA follows: TGCAGTGCCCCCCATTGGGGGAACAGGGAAAGGGGCGATGGCTACACCTTC. It is translated as CSAPHWGNRERGDGYTF.

This clonotype has a count of ten or more. The chain recombines TRBV7-2 with TRBJ2-3; TRBD2 matches at 10 bases. CDR3 length equals 15 residues. J was trimmed by 4 bases and V by 5 bases; bases with no gene match: 6. Germline values: CDR1 SGHTA, CDR2 FQGNSA. The CDR3 bases are TGTGCCAGCAGCAAAGCCGGGACTAGCGCAGATACGCAGTATTTT. This translates into CASSKAGTSADTQYF. Combining the CDR3 with reference TRBV7-2 and TRBJ2-3 gives the whole variable domain GAGVSQSPSNKVTEKGKDVELRCDPISGHTALYWYRQSLGQGLEFLIYFQGNSAPDKSGLPSDRFSAERTGGSVSTLTIQRTQQEDSAVYLCASSKAGTSADTQYFGPGTRLTVL.

This clonotype came up many times. The chain combines TRBV20-1 with TRBJ2-2; D might be TRBD1 or TRBD2, each matching 5 bases. From germline, CDR1 is DFQATT and CDR2 SNEGSKA (reference sequence). The CDR3 is 14 amino acids. V was cut by 4 bases and J by 2 bases, with 11 bases left in between. CDR3 DNA: TGCAGTGCTACGGGACCGACAAACACCGGGGAGCTGTTTTTT. Protein sequence: CSATGPTNTGELFF.

This clonotype has only a few counts. The chain is built from TRBV5-5 and TRBJ2-3; D is ambiguous. V lost 0 bases to trimming and J lost 6 bases, with 17 bases between them. This CDR3 region has 16 residues. Looked up from germline, CDR1 is SGHKS and CDR2 is YYEKEE (reference sequence). The CDR3 sequence: CASSLAGGSTGDTQYF. As DNA, the CDR3 is TGTGCCAGCAGCTTGGCCGGTGGTAGTACCGGGGATACGCAGTATTTT.

In this sample, this clonotype turned up a few times. The J gene is TRBJ1-1, the V gene TRBV4-2; D is unclear. Trimming cost V 4 bases and J 0 bases, with 18 bases left between them. Germline assignment: CDR1 LGHNA and CDR2 YNFKEQ. This CDR3 has 17 residues. For the CDR3, the DNA is TGTGCCAGCAGCCCCCGAATTGGAGGGAGTGTGAACACTGAAGCTTTCTTT. Residues: CASSPRIGGSVNTEAFF.

This clonotype was seen many times. The CDR3 reads CASSLEDSDKQGHNQPQHF. CDR3 nucleotide sequence: TGCGCCAGCAGCTTGGAAGATAGCGATAAACAGGGGCACAATCAGCCCCAGCATTTT. The chain carries TRBV5-1 and TRBJ1-5; 7 bases are shared with TRBD1. V lost 0 bases and J lost 3; bases outside the gene matches: 15. The germline V gene encodes CDR1 SGHRS and CDR2 YFSETQ. This CDR3 has 19 residues.

The V gene is TRBV12-3 or TRBV12-4, the J gene TRBJ1-1; no clear D gene. This CDR3 comprises 11 residues. The V end lost 7 bases, the J end lost 4 bases, and 7 bases lay between the germline ends. This chain's CDR3 is CASISTTEAFF. For the CDR3, the DNA is TGTGCCAGCATTTCTACCACTGAAGCTTTCTTT.

This clonotype was observed many times. The chain recombines TRBV5-6 with TRBJ2-5; possible D gene TRBD1, 5 bases. The V gene lost 3 bases and the J gene lost 5 bases, with 20 bases spanning the gap. The CDR3 has 16 amino acids. CDR1 is SGHDT and CDR2 is YYEEEE in the germline V gene. The DNA of the CDR3 is TGTGCCAGCAGCTCGACCAACTTCAGGGTAGGGGAGACCCAGTACTTC. Encoded protein: CASSSTNFRVGETQYF.

This clonotype was picked up many times. V usage is TRBV20-1 and J usage is TRBJ2-7; D is undetermined. The CDR3 length is 14 residues. V lost 3 bases and J 1 base, leaving 13 bases between the germline ends. CDR1 is DFQATT, CDR2 SNEGSKA, per germline (reference sequence). CDR3 sequence: CSASPAARSYEQYF. CDR3 bases: TGCAGTGCTAGTCCGGCCGCTCGTTCCTACGAGCAGTACTTC.

This clonotype was counted at least ten times. This sequence joins TRBV20-1 and TRBJ2-3, with TRBD2 identical over 14 bases. V lost 0 bases to trimming and J lost 3 bases; unmatched junction nucleotides: 2. Germline-derived CDR1 and CDR2 are DFQATT and SNEGSKA (reference sequence). This CDR3 is built from 16 residues. This CDR3 reads CSAREWTSGRTDTQYF. CDR3 sequence (DNA): TGCAGTGCTAGAGAATGGACTAGCGGGAGGACAGATACGCAGTATTTT.

Ten or more counts support this clonotype. This chain links TRBV12-3 or TRBV12-4 with TRBJ2-2; D call uncertain. The CDR3 length is 13 residues. V lost 5 bases and J lost 3, with 7 bases in between. CDR3: CASSISHTGELFF. CDR3 nucleotide sequence: TGTGCCAGCAGTATTTCCCACACCGGGGAGCTGTTTTTT.

This clonotype was found many times. This chain connects TRBV5-1 to TRBJ1-1, with D perhaps matching TRBD1 (5 bases). This CDR3 comprises 14 residues. Trimming cost V 4 bases and J 4 bases, with 14 bases left between them. Germline lookup yields CDR1 SGHRS and CDR2 YFSETQ. Here the CDR3 DNA reads TGCGCCAGCAGCCCTGGGGGGGAAGGCACTGAAGCTTTCTTT. Residues: CASSPGGEGTEAFF. Drawing the rest from reference TRBV5-1 and TRBJ1-1, the complete variable domain is KAGVTQTPRYLIKTRGQQVTLSCSPISGHRSVSWYQQTPGQGLQFLFEYFSETQRNKGNFPGRFSGRQFSNSRSEMNVSTLELGDSALYLCASSPGGEGTEAFFGQGTRLTVV.

This clonotype was seen repeatedly, ten times or more. The V gene is TRBV5-1, the J gene TRBJ1-1, with 7 bases aligning to TRBD1. From germline, CDR1 is SGHRS and CDR2 YFSETQ. V gave up 5 bases and J gave up 6 bases; unmatched junction bases: 7. This CDR3 contains 13 residues. The CDR3 region has the DNA TGCGCCAGCAGTTATGACAGGGTGGCTGAAGCTTTCTTT. It translates to CASSYDRVAEAFF. Based on the CDR3 plus reference TRBV5-1 and TRBJ1-1, the full variable domain is KAGVTQTPRYLIKTRGQQVTLSCSPISGHRSVSWYQQTPGQGLQFLFEYFSETQRNKGNFPGRFSGRQFSNSRSEMNVSTLELGDSALYLCASSYDRVAEAFFGQGTRLTVV.

This clonotype was observed at least ten times. This chain links TRBV7-6 with TRBJ2-7; no firm D call. The CDR3 length is 13 residues. CDR1 is SGHVS, CDR2 FNYEAQ, per germline. V was clipped by 5 bases and J by 5 bases, with 13 bases between them. This chain's CDR3 is CASSPDEAHEQYF. The CDR3 coding sequence is TGTGCCAGCAGCCCTGACGAGGCCCACGAGCAGTACTTC.

This clonotype has a count of ten or more. The chain is built from TRBV12-3 or TRBV12-4 and TRBJ2-7; 14 positions agree with TRBD2. The trim removed 6 bases at V and 6 bases at J, leaving 7 bases unmatched. CDR3 length equals 15 residues. CDR3 amino acids: CASRGTSGSNGEQYF. The CDR3 DNA follows: TGTGCCAGCAGGGGGACTAGCGGGAGTAACGGCGAGCAGTACTTC.

This clonotype was seen many times. V gene TRBV5-1 combines with J gene TRBJ1-2; D ambiguous. This CDR3 spans 14 amino acids. V was clipped by 4 bases and J by 4 bases, with 14 bases between them. Germline assignment: CDR1 SGHRS and CDR2 YFSETQ. CDR3 sequence: CASSRNTRSYGYTF. CDR3 nucleotides: TGCGCCAGCAGCCGCAACACGAGAAGCTATGGCTACACCTTC. Variable domain in full (rest from reference TRBV5-1 and TRBJ1-2): KAGVTQTPRYLIKTRGQQVTLSCSPISGHRSVSWYQQTPGQGLQFLFEYFSETQRNKGNFPGRFSGRQFSNSRSEMNVSTLELGDSALYLCASSRNTRSYGYTFGSGTRLTVV.